This T cell receptor (beta chain) was recorded in a study of control samples from healthy donors and cancer patients. The germline V gene encodes CDR1 SQVTM and CDR2 ANQGSEA. The CDR3 consists of 13 residues. V gave up 7 bases and J gave up 7 bases, with 14 bases separating them. TCRdb keeps only in-frame clones here, not all; method: immunoSEQ multiplex PCR. The data contain roughly 89,000 clones, 91% of them singletons. Sequenced input: blood. The chain has TRBV29-1 and TRBJ1-6; no reliable D call. The TCR sequence derives from a man aged 45-60 years in good health. CDR3 bases: TGCAGCGCCGTTGTTGGTCCCAATTCACCCCTCCACTTT. Its translation: CSAVVGPNSPLHF.